This record concerns one TCR beta chain sequence. Germline values: CDR1 DFQATT, CDR2 SNEGSKA (reference sequence). Between the trimmed V and J ends, which lost 2 bases and 4 bases, there was a span of 11 bases. The CDR3 totals 13 residues. These data belong to a study of blood T cells in healthy people across ages. Combining a sample-barcoded 5' primer with a J-beta primer mix, a second PCR ran for roughly 6 to 12 cycles. A template-switch adaptor that had 12 random nucleotides put a tag on each cDNA molecule. TCRdb ran MiXCR on the 5' RACE reads and lists one entry per CDR3 protein. The sample yields 800,000 to 950,000 distinct CDR3 sequences, 25% to 30% seen once. The same sample was also studied in work on T cells of mothers and their children. That report notes: The study found thymic selection shapes TCR recombination output similarly in related and unrelated pairs.

The chain carries TRBV20-1 and TRBJ2-5, with unresolved D. This sequence originates from a woman in her 40s in good health. Sequencing used blood. CDR3 in DNA: TGCAGTGCTAGAAAGACCAGCGTAGAGACCCAGTACTTC. Protein product: CSARKTSVETQYF.